This TCR beta chain was recovered during a study of blood T cell repertoires in COVID-19. Overall study context: T cells, B-cell-depleted T cells, or PBMCs supplied cDNA or gDNA.

V lost 7 bases, J lost 4 bases, and 19 bases lay in between. Germline V CDR1 and CDR2: WNHNN, SYGVQD (reference sequence). This CDR3 region has 15 residues. Sequencing was performed with immunoSEQ multiplex PCR; in TCRdb, only in-frame clones are kept and a portion is missing. The sample records roughly 180,000 clones, less than 85% being singletons. In its sample, this clone was seen a few times. J is TRBJ1-1 and V is TRBV10-1, with a tentative D call TRBD1 (6 bases). This TCR derives from a human donor in a cohort sampled during active COVID-19. Source material: peripheral blood. The CDR3, as DNA: TGCGCCAGCACAAAAAGTGGGGGCGAGGGCACTGAAGCTTTCTTT. Amino acids: CASTKSGGEGTEAFF.